This T cell receptor beta chain was captured by sequencing in a study of blood T cell repertoires in COVID-19. The wider study: Donors in the United States, Italy and Spain gave samples during acute or convalescent COVID-19.

Participant reports of clinical history set cohort assignment. Either two negative PCRs, clearance, or symptom resolution qualified Cohort 3 donors as recovered. TCRdb's copy holds only in-frame clones and misses some; the assay was immunoSEQ multiplex PCR. The repertoire holds 150,000 to 170,000 clones, with roughly 80% as singletons. The specimen sequenced was PBMCs or T cells enriched from blood (not recorded which). The clonotype was recovered from a man in his fifties or sixties who had recovered from COVID-19.

The CDR3 nucleotides are TGTGCCAGCTCACCAGGACTAGCAGGGGATACGCAGTATTTT. It translates to CASSPGLAGDTQYF. V is TRBV18 and J is TRBJ2-3; 8 positions agree with TRBD2. The CDR3 runs to 14 residues. The V segment lost 2 bases and the J segment 6 bases; nucleotides outside the gene matches: 4. CDR1 is KGHSH and CDR2 is LQKENI in the germline V gene.